Detailed here is one T cell receptor (beta chain). The antigen remains undetermined. The ends lost 5 bases at V and 4 bases at J; junction bases unmatched: 11. Germline V gene lookup returns CDR1 MNHNY and CDR2 SVGAGI (reference sequence). This CDR3 has 16 amino acids. A multiplex PCR was run with 60 Vbeta primers and 13 Jbeta primers. Assay used: immunoSEQ multiplex PCR; TCRdb lists only in-frame clones, some missing. The sample carries fewer than 150,000 clones, about 78% recorded once. This entry is derived from a study of cytomegalovirus exposure and HLA in healthy donors. Across the whole study: In a previous analysis, around 120 million unique TCR beta sequences were found from roughly 200 million T cells.

Findings and limits, study-wide: It was assumed in the presence/absence analyses that sequencing depth was roughly uniform across donors. Rarity characterized most TCR sequences, yet some public TCRs appeared in many donors.

Sequenced material: PBMCs. The sequence was obtained from a young man in good health and CMV-seronegative. This chain links TRBV6-6 with TRBJ2-7; TRBD1 matches 10 bases. The CDR3 DNA is TGTGCCAGCAGTACCTCAACCGGGACAGGGGATTACGAGCAGTACTTC. Translation gives CASSTSTGTGDYEQYF.